This TCR beta chain was documented in a study of T cells after yellow fever vaccination. V was clipped by 2 bases and J by 10 bases; unmatched bases: 1. The CDR3 sequence is 10 residues long. Germline V CDR1 and CDR2: GTSNPN, SVGIG (reference sequence). In its sample, this clonotype was seen many times. From the 5' RACE reads, TCRdb called clonotypes with MiXCR, one entry per CDR3 protein. Among 25,000 to 35,000 distinct CDR3 sequences listed, about 4.6% were seen once. The rearrangement joins TRBV30 to TRBJ1-1; 7 positions match TRBD1. The sequencing here drew on CD8+ T cells sorted from PBMCs, taken 5 days after the yellow fever booster vaccination. This sequence originates from a man aged 30 to 45 who received the YFV17D yellow fever vaccine. The DNA for the CDR3 is TGTGCCTGGAGTAGGGGGCTAGCTTTCTTT. This encodes CAWSRGLAFF. The full variable domain, its missing parts supplied by reference TRBV30 and TRBJ1-1, is SQTIHQWPATLVQPVGSPLSLECTVEGTSNPNLYWYRQAAGRGLQLLFYSVGIGQISSEVPQNLSASRPQDRQFILSSKKLLLSDSGFYLCAWSRGLAFFGQGTRLTVV.